The 13 T cell receptor beta chains below all came from one sample that was sequenced in a study of T cells in Graves' hyperthyroidism and ophthalmopathy. Amplified TCR beta CDR3 regions derived from RNA transcripts. Carried out on the TCR CDR3, a first-round RT-PCR used the HTBI primer set. TCRdb ran MiXCR on the multiplex PCR reads and lists one entry per CDR3 protein. The repertoire holds around 340,000 distinct CDR3 sequences, with 18% as singletons. The sample was blood. The receptors here all came from a woman between 40 and 50 years old with Graves' ophthalmopathy.

At least ten counts were recorded for this clonotype. The V call is TRBV7-9, the J call TRBJ2-7, with D maybe TRBD1 (6 bases). Germline lookup yields CDR1 SEHNR and CDR2 FQNEAQ (reference sequence). V lost 3 bases to trimming and J lost 6 bases, with 15 bases between them. There are 14 residues in the CDR3. The CDR3 region is CASSLGAGTVEQYF. The CDR3 coding sequence is TGTGCCAGCAGCTTGGGGGCAGGGACGGTCGAGCAGTACTTC.

In this sample, this clonotype turned up many times. The rearrangement links TRBV28 to TRBJ2-7; 9 bases are shared with TRBD1. In germline, CDR1 is MDHEN, CDR2 SYDVKM. The V and J ends lost 5 bases and 2 bases, in that order; junction bases with no gene match: 4. CDR3 length equals 14 residues. CDR3: CASSGGQGPYEQYF. CDR3 DNA: TGTGCCAGCAGTGGGGGACAGGGCCCCTACGAGCAGTACTTC.

Many counts were recorded for this clonotype. The V call is TRBV6-5, the J call TRBJ2-2; TRBD2 agrees at 10 bases. Per germline, CDR1 MNHEY and CDR2 SVGAGI. With V trimmed by 2 bases and J by 7 bases, 7 bases remained unmatched. The CDR3 is made up of 16 amino acids. The CDR3 sequence: CASSYLTSGTGGELFF. The CDR3 DNA follows: TGTGCCAGCAGTTACCTTACTAGCGGGACTGGCGGGGAGCTGTTTTTT.

This clonotype was recorded many times. The chain joins TRBV7-3 to TRBJ1-2; D is unclear. Trimming shortened V by 2 bases and J by 4 bases, and 8 bases separated the two germline ends. Germline V CDR1 and CDR2: SGHTA, FQGTGA. This CDR3 region has 13 residues. CDR3 sequence reads: CASSLDGLYGYTF. The DNA for the CDR3 is TGTGCCAGCAGCTTAGACGGACTCTATGGCTACACCTTC.

The sample holds many counts of this clonotype. J is TRBJ1-1 and V is TRBV14; no firm D call. CDR1 is SGHDN, CDR2 FVKESK, per germline. The CDR3 consists of 17 residues. Trimming stripped 0 bases from V and 1 base from J, with 15 bases between. The CDR3 DNA is TGTGCCAGCAGCCAAGATCTCTTTTTTGGACGGAACACTGAAGCTTTCTTT. Its protein product is CASSQDLFFGRNTEAFF.

This clonotype was recorded many times. J is TRBJ2-5 and V is TRBV2, with D perhaps being TRBD1 or TRBD2 (5 bases each). V dropped 4 bases and J dropped 1 base, with 16 bases sitting between them. Germline loops: CDR1 SNHLY, CDR2 FYNNEI. This CDR3 has 16 amino acids. The DNA for the CDR3 is TGTGCCAGCAGTGTACTCACTTGGGACCTCCAAGAGACCCAGTACTTC. As protein: CASSVLTWDLQETQYF. Looking up the rest from reference TRBV2 and TRBJ2-5 gives the full variable domain: EPEVTQTPSHQVTQMGQEVILRCVPISNHLYFYWYRQILGQKVEFLVSFYNNEISEKSEIFDDQFSVERPDGSNFTLKIRSTKLEDSAMYFCASSVLTWDLQETQYFGPGTRLLVL.

This chain joins TRBV28 and TRBJ2-7; 8 bases fit TRBD1. V lost 5 bases to trimming and J lost 3 bases; unmatched junction nucleotides: 12. The CDR3 runs 16 residues. Germline V CDR1 and CDR2: MDHEN, SYDVKM. CDR3 sequence: CASSQPGDRSFYEQYF. The CDR3 region has the DNA TGTGCCAGCAGTCAACCGGGGGACAGGTCATTCTACGAGCAGTACTTC.

This clonotype was observed a few times. J is TRBJ2-7 and V is TRBV4-1, with D hard to call. The CDR3 consists of 14 residues. The germline gives CDR1 MGHRA, CDR2 YSYEKL. V was clipped by 4 bases and J by 2 bases, with 12 bases between them. CDR3 loop: CASSPRSFPYEQYF. The CDR3 DNA follows: TGCGCCAGCAGCCCTCGAAGTTTCCCCTACGAGCAGTACTTC.

This clonotype was detected only a few times. The J gene is TRBJ2-5, the V gene TRBV12-3 or TRBV12-4, with 12 bases identical to TRBD1. V gave up 5 bases and J gave up 6 bases; unmatched junction bases: 7. CDR3 length equals 15 residues. This chain's CDR3 is CASSLGTGGMKTQYF. In DNA, the CDR3 is TGTGCCAGCAGTCTCGGGACAGGGGGCATGAAGACCCAGTACTTC.

This clonotype was picked up many times. The chain is built from TRBV5-6 and TRBJ2-2; D is unclear. CDR1 is SGHDT, CDR2 YYEEEE, per germline. The germline V and J ends were trimmed by 0 bases and 4 bases, with 7 bases remaining between them. The CDR3 loop spans 14 amino acids. The CDR3 region is CASSLDRGTGELFF. The CDR3, as DNA: TGTGCCAGCAGCTTGGACCGAGGCACCGGGGAGCTGTTTTTT.

Ten or more counts support this clonotype. The rearrangement uses TRBV20-1 and TRBJ2-5; 15 positions agree with TRBD2. The CDR3 totals 16 residues. CDR1 and CDR2 from the germline V gene are DFQATT and SNEGSKA (reference sequence). V gave up 2 bases and J gave up 7 bases; unmatched junction bases: 8. CDR3 DNA: TGCAGTGCTAGATCAGGACTAGCGGGAGGGCTGGGGACCCAGTACTTC. Translated, it gives CSARSGLAGGLGTQYF.

This clonotype has ten or more counts. The rearrangement uses TRBV6-2 or TRBV6-3 and TRBJ2-7; D unclear. Germline V lookup: CDR1 MNHEY, CDR2 SVGEGT. The CDR3 covers 15 residues. The V and J ends lost 8 bases and 5 bases respectively, with 22 bases between them. The CDR3 nucleotides are TGTGCCAGCGGTCCTCTGGGCCCCGGTCGGAACGAGCAGTACTTC. As protein: CASGPLGPGRNEQYF.

This clonotype was detected many times. This chain connects TRBV4-3 to TRBJ2-5; D unresolved. V was trimmed by 4 bases and J by 4 bases, leaving 10 bases between them. The germline gives CDR1 LGHNA, CDR2 YSLEER. The length of the CDR3 is 13 residues. The CDR3 loop is CASSRWPRETQYF. The CDR3 DNA follows: TGCGCCAGCAGCCGGTGGCCCCGAGAGACCCAGTACTTC.